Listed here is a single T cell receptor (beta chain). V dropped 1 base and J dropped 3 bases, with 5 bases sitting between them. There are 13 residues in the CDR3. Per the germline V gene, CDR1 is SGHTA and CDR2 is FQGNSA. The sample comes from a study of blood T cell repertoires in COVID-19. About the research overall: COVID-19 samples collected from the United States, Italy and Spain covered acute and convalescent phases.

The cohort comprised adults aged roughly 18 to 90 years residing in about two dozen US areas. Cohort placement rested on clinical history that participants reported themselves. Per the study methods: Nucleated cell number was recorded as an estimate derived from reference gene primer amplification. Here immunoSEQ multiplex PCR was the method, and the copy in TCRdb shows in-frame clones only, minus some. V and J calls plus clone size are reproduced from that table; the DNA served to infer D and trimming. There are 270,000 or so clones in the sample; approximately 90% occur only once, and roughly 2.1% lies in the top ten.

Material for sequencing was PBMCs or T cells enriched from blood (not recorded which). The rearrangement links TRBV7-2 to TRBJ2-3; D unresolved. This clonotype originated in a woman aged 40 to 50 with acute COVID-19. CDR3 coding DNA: TGTGCCAGCAGCTTAGGGCTTACAGATACGCAGTATTTT. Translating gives CASSLGLTDTQYF.